A single TCR beta chain is shown here with its context. The data are from a study of control samples from healthy donors and cancer patients. Measured with immunoSEQ multiplex PCR; TCRdb has only the in-frame clones, and not every one. The sample contains about 34,000 clones, around 86% of which appear only once. Germline-derived CDR1 and CDR2 are PRHDT and FYEKMQ (reference sequence). V lost 2 bases and J lost 11, with 9 bases in between. This CDR3 is built from 11 residues. The clonotype originates from a woman aged 40 to 50 with lung cancer. The chain is built from TRBV13 and TRBJ1-1; no clear D. Sequencing was performed on PBMCs. This chain's CDR3 is CASSLLSVAFF. CDR3 DNA: TGTGCCAGCAGCTTACTGTCTGTCGCTTTCTTT.